In its sample, the clone carrying this T cell receptor (beta chain) was seen a few times. The antigen remains undetermined. TCRdb re-analysed the RT-PCR reads in MiXCR, keeping a single row per CDR3 protein. The sample has more than 450,000 distinct CDR3 sequences; around 11% are singletons. The sample comes from a study of response to subunit inactivated influenza vaccine. Overall study findings and caveats: Few new T cells, the authors suggested, are recruited by each seasonal influenza vaccination.

The source of this sequence is a man aged 45 to 65 who received an inactivated influenza vaccine. The source material was PBMCs from blood, sampled on the day of vaccination.

As DNA, the CDR3 is TGTGCCAGCAGTTCCTGGGGCGCTGGAGGAGATACGCAGTATTTT. Residues: CASSSWGAGGDTQYF. This chain connects TRBV12-3 or TRBV12-4 to TRBJ2-3, with D perhaps TRBD1 or TRBD2 (5 bases each). The length of the CDR3 is 15 residues. With 4 bases removed from V and 5 bases from J, the gap between germline ends came to 16 bases.